In this sample, the clone carrying this TCR beta chain turned up a few times. Built from TCR beta cDNA, the libraries had unique molecular identifiers in them. TCRdb re-called the PCR reads with MiXCR, one entry per CDR3 protein. The sample holds about 460,000 distinct CDR3 sequences, roughly 45% seen once. These data are taken from a study of post-analysis software for immune sequencing data. Sample: blood. The clonotype comes from a girl between 5 and 17 years old with multiple sclerosis.

The CDR3, as DNA: TGTGCCAGCAGTTTTGGGGCAGGGAGCTCCTACGAGCAGTACTTC. This gives the protein CASSFGAGSSYEQYF. The chain carries TRBV12-3 or TRBV12-4 and TRBJ2-7, with D perhaps matching TRBD1 or TRBD2 (5 bases each). V lost 3 bases, J lost 0 bases, and 12 bases lay in between. The CDR3 is 15 residues long.